The text below deals with one T cell receptor beta chain. As yet, its antigen is unknown. This sample is part of a study of CD8+ T cells in alopecia areata. Overall study findings and caveats: Scalp samples also yield sequences from resident alphabeta T cells of normal skin. More clonal than normal scalp was lesional scalp, particularly alopecia totalis/universalis. Sharing of TCR sequences between patients (possibly for HLA-related reasons) was less clear than in mice.

RNA extraction and reverse transcription yielded cDNA as sequencing template. Here immunoSEQ multiplex PCR was the method, and the copy in TCRdb shows in-frame clones only, minus some. The top ten hold more than 4.5% of the sample, which has 150,000 to 200,000 clones, around 57% seen once. The germline gives CDR1 SQVTM, CDR2 ANQGSEA. V lost 4 bases, J lost 6 bases, and 16 bases lay in between. The CDR3 is made up of 13 amino acids. Cell sorting was applied to PBMCs, and CD4+ and CD8+ T cells were collected. Specimen: CD4+ T cells sorted from blood. This chain joins TRBV29-1 and TRBJ2-7; unclear D gene. This receptor was identified in a human donor in good health. CDR3 nucleotide sequence: TGCAGCGTTGTCCATTTCGTAGGTGGCGAGCAGTACTTC. Its protein is CSVVHFVGGEQYF.